The 17 T cell receptor beta chains below all came from one sample that was sequenced in a study of shared clonotypes between healthy human individuals. Terminally differentiated effector memory CD45RA+ cells were excluded by CCR7 positive selection of CD45RO-negative cells. The table came from immunoSEQ multiplex PCR; TCRdb's copy has only in-frame clones and leaves some out. The sample holds some 2.1 million clones, 85% to 95% seen once. The sequenced sample consisted of naive CD8+ T cells sorted from blood. The receptor source for this set is a man aged 18 to 30 in good health.

This sequence joins TRBV5-4 and TRBJ2-7, with 10 nucleotides matching TRBD1. The V and J ends lost 2 bases and 3 bases, in that order; junction bases with no gene match: 5. The CDR3 spans 15 residues. Germline CDR1 SGHNT, CDR2 YYREEE (reference sequence). The DNA of the CDR3 is TGTGCCAGCAGCTTTAGGACAGGGGGGTTCTACGAGCAGTACTTC. Translation: CASSFRTGGFYEQYF.

V is TRBV10-2 and J is TRBJ2-3; D uncertain. Germline CDR1 WSHSY, CDR2 SAAADI. CDR3 size: 13 residues. V was trimmed by 7 bases and J by 1 base, leaving 9 bases between them. The CDR3 sequence is CASMLPRTDTQYF. The CDR3, as DNA: TGCGCCAGCATGCTACCTCGCACAGATACGCAGTATTTT.

This rearrangement joins TRBV7-9 to TRBJ2-7, with D possibly called TRBD1 or TRBD2 (5 bases each). The CDR3 covers 16 residues. The V gene lost 7 bases and the J gene lost 0 bases, with 19 bases spanning the gap. CDR1 is SEHNR, CDR2 FQNEAQ, per germline (reference sequence). CDR3: CASNDKSGTSSYEQYF. CDR3 sequence (DNA): TGTGCCAGCAACGACAAATCGGGGACCTCCTCCTACGAGCAGTACTTC.

The chain recombines TRBV7-8 with TRBJ2-5, with TRBD1 identical over 8 bases. The J segment lost 0 bases and the V segment lost 3 bases, leaving 3 bases of the junction unmatched. The CDR3 runs to 15 residues. CDR1 and CDR2 (germline): SGHVS, FQNEAQ. The CDR3 nucleotides are TGTGCCAGCAGCTTGACAGGGGAGTACCAAGAGACCCAGTACTTC. Its protein product is CASSLTGEYQETQYF.

The V and J genes are TRBV6-6 and TRBJ2-7; 7 bases agree with TRBD1. The CDR3 contains 14 residues. Germline CDR1 is MNHNY and CDR2 is SVGAGI (reference sequence). V dropped 7 bases and J dropped 3; count of bases not matched to a gene: 9. The CDR3 protein is CASTPTGEGYEQYF. DNA for the CDR3: TGTGCCAGCACCCCAACAGGGGAAGGCTACGAGCAGTACTTC.

This chain links TRBV28 with TRBJ1-5, with D maybe TRBD1 (5 bases). This CDR3 comprises 14 residues. Germline-derived CDR1 and CDR2 are MDHEN and SYDVKM. Between the trimmed V and J ends, which lost 3 bases and 7 bases, there was a span of 13 bases. In DNA, the CDR3 is TGTGCCAGCAGTTTCTTGCAGGGAGGGCAGCCCCAGCATTTT. Its protein product is CASSFLQGGQPQHF.

The chain has TRBV6-1 and TRBJ1-5; 12 bases agree with TRBD1. Germline CDR1 is MNHNS and CDR2 is SASEGT. The V and J ends lost 4 bases and 2 bases, in that order; junction bases with no gene match: 0. CDR3 length equals 15 residues. CDR3 in DNA: TGTGCCAGCAGTGGGGACAGGGGGCGCAATCAGCCCCAGCATTTT. Translation: CASSGDRGRNQPQHF.

The chain couples TRBV11-3 to TRBJ2-2; D gene ambiguous. The CDR3 loop spans 13 amino acids. Deletions cut 4 bases from V and 8 bases from J, with 11 bases between. From germline, CDR1 is SGHNT and CDR2 YENEEA. The CDR3 nucleotides are TGTGCCAGCAGCTACGTTTCTACTGGGGAGCTGTTTTTT. Its translation is CASSYVSTGELFF.

V gene TRBV4-1 combines with J gene TRBJ1-5, with D possibly matching TRBD1 (6 bases). The V gene's germline CDR1 is MGHRA and CDR2 YSYEKL. V was pared by 4 bases and J by 5 bases, with 21 bases between. The CDR3 spans 17 residues. Here the CDR3 reads CASSLLSPRGGYQPQHF. The CDR3 DNA reads as TGCGCCAGCAGCCTACTGAGCCCCAGGGGTGGGTATCAGCCCCAGCATTTT.

V is TRBV13 and J is TRBJ2-7; 13 nucleotides align to TRBD2. The CDR3 sequence is 16 residues long. After removal of 3 bases from V and 3 bases from J, the junction contained 5 bases not matched to a gene. Germline V gene lookup returns CDR1 PRHDT and CDR2 FYEKMQ (reference sequence). The CDR3 reads CASSFGTSGVLYEQYF. DNA of the CDR3: TGTGCCAGCAGCTTCGGGACTAGCGGGGTTCTCTACGAGCAGTACTTC. Full variable domain (remainder filled in from reference TRBV13 and TRBJ2-7): AAGVIQSPRHLIKEKRETATLKCYPIPRHDTVYWYQQGPGQDPQFLISFYEKMQSDKGSIPDRFSAQQFSDYHSELNMSSLELGDSALYFCASSFGTSGVLYEQYFGPGTRLTVT.

This chain links TRBV11-2 with TRBJ2-7, with 7 bases lining up with TRBD2. Germline V CDR1 and CDR2: SGHAT, FQNNGV. The CDR3 has 17 residues. Trimming removed 4 bases from V and 6 bases from J; junction bases left unmatched: 18. The CDR3 sequence is CASSYSGTTAYSAEQYF. CDR3 nucleotide sequence: TGTGCCAGCAGCTATTCCGGGACTACGGCCTACTCGGCCGAGCAGTACTTC.

The CDR3 nucleotides read TGTGCCAGCAGCTTAGGTGGGAGTAGCACAGATACGCAGTATTTT. It is translated as CASSLGGSSTDTQYF. The chain is built from TRBV13 and TRBJ2-3; a possible D gene is TRBD2 (5 bases). V was clipped by 0 bases and J by 0 bases, with 7 bases between them. The CDR3 runs 15 residues. Germline V gene sequence: CDR1 PRHDT, CDR2 FYEKMQ (reference sequence).

A remark on this clone: The same CDR3 is also encoded by other DNA sequences in this sample. The rearrangement joins TRBV4-1 to TRBJ2-7; 7 bases align to TRBD1. The CDR3 is 15 residues long. With 1 base clipped from V and 2 bases from J, the junction kept 5 bases outside the gene matches. CDR1 and CDR2 from the germline V gene are MGHRA and YSYEKL. The CDR3 nucleotides read TGCGCCAGCAGCCAAGCTCTGGACAGGACCTACGAGCAGTACTTC. This gives the protein CASSQALDRTYEQYF.

The chain uses TRBV11-3 and TRBJ2-7; TRBD1 might be the D (6 bases). From germline, CDR1 is SGHNT and CDR2 YENEEA. Trimming removed 0 bases from V and 3 bases from J, with 9 bases in between. This CDR3 comprises 14 residues. The CDR3 DNA sequence: TGTGCCAGCAGCTTAGATCCAGGGGACTACGAGCAGTACTTC. As protein: CASSLDPGDYEQYF.

The chain is built from TRBV7-2 and TRBJ2-3; D is unresolved. The V end lost 0 bases, the J end lost 6 bases, and 4 bases lay between the germline ends. This CDR3 is built from 12 residues. Germline V gene lookup returns CDR1 SGHTA and CDR2 FQGNSA. Here the CDR3 DNA reads TGTGCCAGCAGCTTAGCGAAGGATACGCAGTATTTT. Protein: CASSLAKDTQYF. Using reference TRBV7-2 and TRBJ2-3 for the parts outside the CDR3, the full variable domain is GAGVSQSPSNKVTEKGKDVELRCDPISGHTALYWYRQSLGQGLEFLIYFQGNSAPDKSGLPSDRFSAERTGGSVSTLTIQRTQQEDSAVYLCASSLAKDTQYFGPGTRLTVL.

This chain uses TRBV27 with TRBJ2-2; 7 bases are a match to TRBD2. The CDR3 totals 18 residues. V was clipped by 6 bases and J by 2 bases; unmatched bases: 15. The germline gives CDR1 MNHEY, CDR2 SMNVEV (reference sequence). CDR3 DNA: TGTGCCAGCAGCGTAGGGTATCTAGCGGCCGGTAACACCGGGGAGCTGTTTTTT. Translation: CASSVGYLAAGNTGELFF.

The CDR3 nucleotides are TGTGCCAGCAGCGTAGGGGACTCGAGCGACTACGAGCAGTACTTC. It codes for CASSVGDSSDYEQYF. This sequence joins TRBV9 and TRBJ2-7; a possible D gene is TRBD2 (6 bases). Germline-derived CDR1 and CDR2 are SGDLS and YYNGEE. V lost 0 bases and J lost 3, with 13 bases in between. The CDR3 is made up of 15 amino acids.